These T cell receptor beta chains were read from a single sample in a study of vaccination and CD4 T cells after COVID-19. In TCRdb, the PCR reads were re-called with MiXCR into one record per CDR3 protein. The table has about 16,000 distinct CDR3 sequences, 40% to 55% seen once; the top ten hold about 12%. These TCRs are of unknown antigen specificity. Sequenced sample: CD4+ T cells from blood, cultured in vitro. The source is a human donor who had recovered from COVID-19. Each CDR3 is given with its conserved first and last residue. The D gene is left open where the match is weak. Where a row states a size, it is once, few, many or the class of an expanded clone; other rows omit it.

cdr3_nt: TGTGCCAGCGGGAGGGGGCGTGGTGAAAAACTGTTTTTT
cdr3_aa: CASGRGRGEKLFF
cdr3_length: 13
d_call: TRBD1
clone_size: NA
j_call: TRBJ1-4
v_call: TRBV2

cdr3_nt: TGCAGTGCCAACAGGGGGAGGGAGACTGAAGCTTTCTTT
cdr3_aa: CSANRGRETEAFF
cdr3_length: 13
d_call: TRBD1
clone_size: few
j_call: TRBJ1-1
v_call: TRBV20-1

cdr3_nt: TGTGCCTCCGAATTGGAACAGGGGAAGAACACTGAAGCTTTCTTT
cdr3_aa: CASELEQGKNTEAFF
cdr3_length: 15
d_call: TRBD1
clone_size: once
j_call: TRBJ1-1
v_call: TRBV6-1

cdr3_nt: TGTGCCAGCGGCTCAGGGGTAGCCTACGAGCAGTACTTC
cdr3_aa: CASGSGVAYEQYF
cdr3_length: 13
d_call: NA
clone_size: few
j_call: TRBJ2-7
v_call: TRBV28

cdr3_nt: TGTGCCAGCACTCCCAACGCGGGCACTGAAGCTTTCTTT
cdr3_aa: CASTPNAGTEAFF
cdr3_length: 13
d_call: NA
clone_size: few
j_call: TRBJ1-1
v_call: TRBV12-3/TRBV12-4

cdr3_nt: TGTGCCAGCAGTTACAGGGGCCCCGGGGAGCTGTTTTTT
cdr3_aa: CASSYRGPGELFF
cdr3_length: 13
d_call: NA
clone_size: NA
j_call: TRBJ2-2
v_call: TRBV6-5

cdr3_nt: TGCAGTGCGGTGGGACAGGGGGCGGGTCAGCCCCAGCATTTT
cdr3_aa: CSAVGQGAGQPQHF
cdr3_length: 14
d_call: TRBD1
clone_size: few
j_call: TRBJ1-5
v_call: TRBV20-1

cdr3_nt: TGCAGTGCCACTAGGCCCTCGGCGCTGCGCACTGAAGCTTTCTTT
cdr3_aa: CSATRPSALRTEAFF
cdr3_length: 15
d_call: NA
clone_size: large
j_call: TRBJ1-1
v_call: TRBV20-1

cdr3_nt: TGTGCCAGCAGTGACAGACGTGGTAATCAGCCCCAGCATTTT
cdr3_aa: CASSDRRGNQPQHF
cdr3_length: 14
d_call: NA
clone_size: few
j_call: TRBJ1-5
v_call: TRBV6-2/TRBV6-3

cdr3_nt: TGTGCCACCAGTGAACCAACCGGGACAGGGGTATCCTACAATGAGCAGTTCTTC
cdr3_aa: CATSEPTGTGVSYNEQFF
cdr3_length: 18
d_call: TRBD1
clone_size: once
j_call: TRBJ2-1
v_call: TRBV24-1

cdr3_nt: TGTGCCAGCAGTTACCTTCCCCATCAGCCCCAGCATTTT
cdr3_aa: CASSYLPHQPQHF
cdr3_length: 13
d_call: NA
clone_size: few
j_call: TRBJ1-5
v_call: TRBV6-5

cdr3_nt: TGTGCCAGCAGCTTAGAACGGGGAATGAAGCCCCAGCATTTT
cdr3_aa: CASSLERGMKPQHF
cdr3_length: 14
d_call: NA
clone_size: NA
j_call: TRBJ1-5
v_call: TRBV7-2

cdr3_nt: TGTGCCAGTAGTCCCACACCCCGAGCTAGCGGGAGGTTGGGAGATACGCAGTATTTT
cdr3_aa: CASSPTPRASGRLGDTQYF
cdr3_length: 19
d_call: TRBD2
clone_size: NA
j_call: TRBJ2-3
v_call: TRBV19

cdr3_nt: TGTGCCAGCAGTTTTGGGACCGGTCTTCAGCCCCAGCATTTT
cdr3_aa: CASSFGTGLQPQHF
cdr3_length: 14
d_call: NA
clone_size: NA
j_call: TRBJ1-5
v_call: TRBV12-3/TRBV12-4

cdr3_nt: TGTGCCAGCAGCTTCAGGGGGGCAGGTGTAGAGACCCAGTACTTC
cdr3_aa: CASSFRGAGVETQYF
cdr3_length: 15
d_call: NA
clone_size: NA
j_call: TRBJ2-5
v_call: TRBV7-6

cdr3_nt: TGTGCCAGCAGTGAGGTAGCGGGGGGCAGAGGCACAGATACGCAGTATTTT
cdr3_aa: CASSEVAGGRGTDTQYF
cdr3_length: 17
d_call: TRBD2
clone_size: few
j_call: TRBJ2-3
v_call: TRBV6-1

cdr3_nt: TGTGCCAGCAGTTATTCAGATTACTATGGCTACACCTTC
cdr3_aa: CASSYSDYYGYTF
cdr3_length: 13
d_call: NA
clone_size: NA
j_call: TRBJ1-2
v_call: TRBV6-4

cdr3_nt: TGTGCCAGCAGCTCCCCGGGAGGGGAAGACTCCTACAATGAGCAGTTCTTC
cdr3_aa: CASSSPGGEDSYNEQFF
cdr3_length: 17
d_call: TRBD2
clone_size: few
j_call: TRBJ2-1
v_call: TRBV7-9

cdr3_nt: TGCGCCAGCAGCTTGGACAGGGGGCTTACCACCGGGGAGCTGTTTTTT
cdr3_aa: CASSLDRGLTTGELFF
cdr3_length: 16
d_call: TRBD1
clone_size: NA
j_call: TRBJ2-2
v_call: TRBV5-1

cdr3_nt: TGTGCCAGCAGCCCCTGGGGCAGGCCTAATTCACCCCTCCACTTT
cdr3_aa: CASSPWGRPNSPLHF
cdr3_length: 15
d_call: NA
clone_size: NA
j_call: TRBJ1-6
v_call: TRBV11-2

cdr3_nt: TGTGCCTGGAGACGTGTTGCAAGGGCTAGCGCTAGCACAGATACGCAGTATTTT
cdr3_aa: CAWRRVARASASTDTQYF
cdr3_length: 18
d_call: NA
clone_size: NA
j_call: TRBJ2-3
v_call: TRBV30

cdr3_nt: TGCAGTGCTAGGGGGGTTGAGACCCAGTACTTC
cdr3_aa: CSARGVETQYF
cdr3_length: 11
d_call: NA
clone_size: NA
j_call: TRBJ2-5
v_call: TRBV20-1

cdr3_nt: TGCAGTGCTATAGCAGCGGGCGGATTAGATACGCAGTATTTT
cdr3_aa: CSAIAAGGLDTQYF
cdr3_length: 14
d_call: NA
clone_size: few
j_call: TRBJ2-3
v_call: TRBV20-1

cdr3_nt: TGTGCCAGCAGCTTTACGGGCCGGCGGACTGAAGCTTTCTTT
cdr3_aa: CASSFTGRRTEAFF
cdr3_length: 14
d_call: NA
clone_size: NA
j_call: TRBJ1-1
v_call: TRBV7-8

cdr3_nt: TGTGCCAGCAGTTTCTACAGCAACTATGGCTACACCTTC
cdr3_aa: CASSFYSNYGYTF
cdr3_length: 13
d_call: NA
clone_size: NA
j_call: TRBJ1-2
v_call: TRBV12-3/TRBV12-4

cdr3_nt: TGCAGTGCTAAGGGGTACAATGAGCAGTTCTTC
cdr3_aa: CSAKGYNEQFF
cdr3_length: 11
d_call: NA
clone_size: NA
j_call: TRBJ2-1
v_call: TRBV20-1

cdr3_nt: TGTGCCAGCAGATGGACGGAGAACACCGGGGAGCTGTTTTTT
cdr3_aa: CASRWTENTGELFF
cdr3_length: 14
d_call: NA
clone_size: few
j_call: TRBJ2-2
v_call: TRBV7-2

cdr3_nt: TGTGCCAGCAGCCGGGACTACCAAGAGACCCAGTACTTC
cdr3_aa: CASSRDYQETQYF
cdr3_length: 13
d_call: NA
clone_size: NA
j_call: TRBJ2-5
v_call: TRBV7-2

cdr3_nt: TGTGCCACCAGTGACTACGCCGGGACAGCTAACAATGAGCAGTTCTTC
cdr3_aa: CATSDYAGTANNEQFF
cdr3_length: 16
d_call: TRBD1
clone_size: NA
j_call: TRBJ2-1
v_call: TRBV24-1

cdr3_nt: TGTGCCAGCACCCAGGGGAGAGGCTACACCTTC
cdr3_aa: CASTQGRGYTF
cdr3_length: 11
d_call: NA
clone_size: few
j_call: TRBJ1-2
v_call: TRBV6-2/TRBV6-3

cdr3_nt: TGTGCCAGCAGCCGAAAGCCGGGCAGGGAGGGGGATACGCAGTATTTT
cdr3_aa: CASSRKPGREGDTQYF
cdr3_length: 16
d_call: TRBD2
clone_size: NA
j_call: TRBJ2-3
v_call: TRBV7-2

cdr3_nt: TGTGCCAGCAGCTTATTACTCGGGGGGGGCTCCTACAATGAGCAGTTCTTC
cdr3_aa: CASSLLLGGGSYNEQFF
cdr3_length: 17
d_call: TRBD2
clone_size: NA
j_call: TRBJ2-1
v_call: TRBV7-2

cdr3_nt: NA
cdr3_aa: CASTNQTSMYLCASRVSHTDGYTF
cdr3_length: 24
d_call: NA
clone_size: NA
j_call: TRBJ1-2
v_call: TRBV12-3/TRBV12-4

cdr3_nt: TGTGCCTGGAGTGTGGGGGGGATCTCCCAAGAGACCCAGTACTTC
cdr3_aa: CAWSVGGISQETQYF
cdr3_length: 15
d_call: TRBD2
clone_size: NA
j_call: TRBJ2-5
v_call: TRBV30

cdr3_nt: TGTGCCACCAGTGAAATCAGGGGGACCAATGAGCAGTTCTTC
cdr3_aa: CATSEIRGTNEQFF
cdr3_length: 14
d_call: TRBD1
clone_size: NA
j_call: TRBJ2-1
v_call: TRBV24-1

cdr3_nt: TGTGCCAGCAGTTACTCGGGCGGCTCTGGGGCCAACGTCCTGACTTTC
cdr3_aa: CASSYSGGSGANVLTF
cdr3_length: 16
d_call: NA
clone_size: few
j_call: TRBJ2-6
v_call: TRBV6-5

cdr3_nt: TGTGCCACCAGCGAGGGACAGTACAATGAGCAGTTCTTC
cdr3_aa: CATSEGQYNEQFF
cdr3_length: 13
d_call: TRBD1
clone_size: few
j_call: TRBJ2-1
v_call: TRBV15